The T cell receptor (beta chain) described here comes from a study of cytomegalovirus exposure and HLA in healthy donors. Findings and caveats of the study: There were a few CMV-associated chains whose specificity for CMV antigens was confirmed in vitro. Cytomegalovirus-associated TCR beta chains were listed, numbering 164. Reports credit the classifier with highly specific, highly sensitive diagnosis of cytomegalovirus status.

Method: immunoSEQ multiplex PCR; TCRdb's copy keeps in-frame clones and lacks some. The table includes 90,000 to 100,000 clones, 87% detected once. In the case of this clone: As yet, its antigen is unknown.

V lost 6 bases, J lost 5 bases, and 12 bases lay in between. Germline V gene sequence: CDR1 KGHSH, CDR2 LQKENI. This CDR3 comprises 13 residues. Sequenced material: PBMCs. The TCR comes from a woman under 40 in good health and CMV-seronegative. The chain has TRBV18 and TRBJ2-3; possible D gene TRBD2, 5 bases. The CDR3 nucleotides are TGTGCCAGCTCCAGCGGCCCCCTAGATACGCAGTATTTT. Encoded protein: CASSSGPLDTQYF.